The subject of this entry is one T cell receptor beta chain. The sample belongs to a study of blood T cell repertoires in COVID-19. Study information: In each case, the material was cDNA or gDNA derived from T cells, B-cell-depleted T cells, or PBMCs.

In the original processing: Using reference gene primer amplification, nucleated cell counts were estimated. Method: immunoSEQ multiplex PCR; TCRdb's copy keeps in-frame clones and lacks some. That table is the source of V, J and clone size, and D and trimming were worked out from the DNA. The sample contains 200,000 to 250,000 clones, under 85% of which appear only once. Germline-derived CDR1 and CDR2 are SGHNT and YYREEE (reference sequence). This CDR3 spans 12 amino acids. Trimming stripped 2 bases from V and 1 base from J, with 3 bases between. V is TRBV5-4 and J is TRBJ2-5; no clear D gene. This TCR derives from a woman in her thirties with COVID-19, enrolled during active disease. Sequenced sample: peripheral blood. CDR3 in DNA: TGTGCCAGCAGCTTCTCCCAAGAGACCCAGTACTTC. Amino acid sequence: CASSFSQETQYF.